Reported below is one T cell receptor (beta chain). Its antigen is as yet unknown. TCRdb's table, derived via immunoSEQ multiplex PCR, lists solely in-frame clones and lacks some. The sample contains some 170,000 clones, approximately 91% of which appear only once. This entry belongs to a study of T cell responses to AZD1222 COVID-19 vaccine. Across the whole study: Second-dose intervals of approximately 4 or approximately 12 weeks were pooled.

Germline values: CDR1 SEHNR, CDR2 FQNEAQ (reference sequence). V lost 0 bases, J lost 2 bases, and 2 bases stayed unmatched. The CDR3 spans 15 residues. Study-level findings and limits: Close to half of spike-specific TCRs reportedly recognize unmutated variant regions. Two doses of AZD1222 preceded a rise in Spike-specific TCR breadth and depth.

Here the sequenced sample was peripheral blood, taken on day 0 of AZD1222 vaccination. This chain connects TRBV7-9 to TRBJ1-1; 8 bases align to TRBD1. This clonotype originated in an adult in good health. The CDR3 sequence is CASSLATGVNTEAFF. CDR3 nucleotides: TGTGCCAGCAGCTTAGCGACAGGGGTTAACACTGAAGCTTTCTTT.